The clone carrying this TCR beta chain was counted a few times. This sample stems from a study of T-cell reconstitution after alpha-beta-depleted transplantation in children. Library preparation (for TCRbeta) was performed with unique molecular identifiers. MiXCR, applied by TCRdb to the PCR reads, yields one record per CDR3 protein. In the table there are about 270,000 distinct CDR3 sequences, almost 10% of which are singletons. The TCR sequence derives from a human donor who donated a stem cell graft to a child with SCID. The starting material was PBMCs from the stem cell graft donor, obtained from the stem cell graft.

The CDR3 coding sequence is TGCGCCAGCCTGAGGCGAGGGGCCCTCACTGAAGCTTTCTTT. Translation gives CASLRRGALTEAFF. The chain employs TRBV10-2 and TRBJ1-1, with a weak D call TRBD1 (5 bases). The CDR3 runs 14 residues. CDR1 and CDR2 (germline): WSHSY, SAAADI. The V end was cut by 8 bases, the J end by 4 bases, with 17 bases between.